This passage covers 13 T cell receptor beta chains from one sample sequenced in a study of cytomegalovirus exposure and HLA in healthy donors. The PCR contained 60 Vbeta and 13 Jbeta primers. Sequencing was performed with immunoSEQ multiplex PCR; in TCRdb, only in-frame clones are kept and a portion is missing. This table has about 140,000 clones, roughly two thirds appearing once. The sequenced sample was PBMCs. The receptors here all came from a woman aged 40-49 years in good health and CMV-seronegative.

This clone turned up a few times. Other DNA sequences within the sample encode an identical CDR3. The CDR3 bases are TGTGCCACTGGAACAGGGGACCTGAACACTGAAGCTTTCTTT. This sequence encodes CATGTGDLNTEAFF. The V and J genes are TRBV10-3 and TRBJ1-1; TRBD1 matches 7 bases. This CDR3 is 14 amino acids long. Germline lookup yields CDR1 ENHRY and CDR2 SYGVKD. Germline trimming cut 10 bases from V and 0 bases from J; bases unmatched to any gene: 8.

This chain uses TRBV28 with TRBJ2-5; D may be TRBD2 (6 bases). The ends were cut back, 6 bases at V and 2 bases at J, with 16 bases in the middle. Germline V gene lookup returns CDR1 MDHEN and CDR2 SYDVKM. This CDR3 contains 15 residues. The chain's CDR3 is CASSRPPGLQETQYF. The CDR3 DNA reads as TGTGCCAGCAGCCGGCCCCCGGGACTGCAAGAGACCCAGTACTTC.

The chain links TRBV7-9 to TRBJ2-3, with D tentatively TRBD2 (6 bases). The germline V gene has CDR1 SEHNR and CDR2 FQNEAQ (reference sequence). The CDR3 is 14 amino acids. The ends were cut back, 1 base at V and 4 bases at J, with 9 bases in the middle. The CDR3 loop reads CASSLETRPDTQYF. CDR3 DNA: TGTGCCAGCAGCTTAGAGACTAGGCCAGATACGCAGTATTTT.

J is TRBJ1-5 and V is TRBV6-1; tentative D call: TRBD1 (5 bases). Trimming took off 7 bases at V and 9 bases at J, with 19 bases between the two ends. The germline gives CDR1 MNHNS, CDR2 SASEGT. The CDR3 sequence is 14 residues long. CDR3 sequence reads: CASKPPGPGRPQHF. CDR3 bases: TGTGCCAGCAAACCCCCAGGGCCTGGGCGGCCCCAGCATTTT.

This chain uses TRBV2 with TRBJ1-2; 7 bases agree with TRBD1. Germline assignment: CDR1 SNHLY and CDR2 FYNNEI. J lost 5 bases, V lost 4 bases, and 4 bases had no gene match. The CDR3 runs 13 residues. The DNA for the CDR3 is TGTGCCAGCAGTGCAAAGGGGGCTTATGGCTACACCTTC. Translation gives CASSAKGAYGYTF.

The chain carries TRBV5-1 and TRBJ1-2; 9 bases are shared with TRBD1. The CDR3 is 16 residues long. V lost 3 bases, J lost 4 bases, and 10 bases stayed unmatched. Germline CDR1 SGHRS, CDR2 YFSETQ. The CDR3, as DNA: TGCGCCAGCAGCTCGGGGGGGACAGGGACGTCCTATGGCTACACCTTC. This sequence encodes CASSSGGTGTSYGYTF.

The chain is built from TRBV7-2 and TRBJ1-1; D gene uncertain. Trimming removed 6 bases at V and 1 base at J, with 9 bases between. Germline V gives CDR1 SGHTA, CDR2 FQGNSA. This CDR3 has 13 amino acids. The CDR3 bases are TGTGCCAGCAGATGGGCAGAGAACACTGAAGCTTTCTTT. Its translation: CASRWAENTEAFF.

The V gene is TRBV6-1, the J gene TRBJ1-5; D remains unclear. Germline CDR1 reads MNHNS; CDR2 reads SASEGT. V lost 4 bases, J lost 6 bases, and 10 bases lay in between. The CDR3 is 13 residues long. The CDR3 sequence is CASSVEVGQPQHF. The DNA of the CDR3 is TGTGCCAGCAGTGTCGAGGTCGGTCAGCCCCAGCATTTT.

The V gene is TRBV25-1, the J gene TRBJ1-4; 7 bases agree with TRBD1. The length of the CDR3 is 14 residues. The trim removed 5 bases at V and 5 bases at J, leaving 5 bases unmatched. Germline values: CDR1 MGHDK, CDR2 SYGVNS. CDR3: CASSRQGSNEKLFF. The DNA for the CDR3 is TGTGCCAGCAGTAGACAGGGTTCCAATGAAAAACTGTTTTTT.

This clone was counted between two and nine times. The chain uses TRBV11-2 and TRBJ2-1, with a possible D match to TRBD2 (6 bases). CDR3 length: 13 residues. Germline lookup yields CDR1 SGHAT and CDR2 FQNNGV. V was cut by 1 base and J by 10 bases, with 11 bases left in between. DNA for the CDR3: TGTGCCAGCAGCTTAGTTGGTAGCGGAGAGCAGTTCTTC. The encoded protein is CASSLVGSGEQFF.

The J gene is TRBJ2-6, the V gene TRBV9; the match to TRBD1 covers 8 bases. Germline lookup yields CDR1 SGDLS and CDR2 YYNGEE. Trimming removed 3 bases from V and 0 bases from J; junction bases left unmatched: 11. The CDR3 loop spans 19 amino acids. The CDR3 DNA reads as TGTGCCAGCAGCGGCGCAGGGACAGGCGTTCTCTCTGGGGCCAACGTCCTGACTTTC. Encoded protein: CASSGAGTGVLSGANVLTF.

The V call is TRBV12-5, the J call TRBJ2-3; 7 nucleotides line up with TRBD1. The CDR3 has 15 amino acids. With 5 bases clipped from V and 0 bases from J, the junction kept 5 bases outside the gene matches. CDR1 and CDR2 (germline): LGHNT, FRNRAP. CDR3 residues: CASGDRTGSTDTQYF. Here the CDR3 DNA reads TGTGCTAGTGGTGACCGGACAGGAAGCACAGATACGCAGTATTTT.

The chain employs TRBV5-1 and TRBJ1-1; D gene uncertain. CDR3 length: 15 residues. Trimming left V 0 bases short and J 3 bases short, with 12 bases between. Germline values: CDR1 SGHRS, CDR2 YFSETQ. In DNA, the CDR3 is TGCGCCAGCAGCTTGGATGGCCATGCGGACACTGAAGCTTTCTTT. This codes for CASSLDGHADTEAFF.